The T cell receptor (beta chain) under discussion was sequenced for a study of blood T cell repertoires in COVID-19 (TCRdb year 2020). For context, the study as a whole: Samples from collaborators originated in the United States, Italy and Spain and spanned both the acute and convalescent phases of COVID-19. Samples were obtained from the ongoing ImmuneRACE study (first 160 participants) and from 1,254 subjects provided by 6 global collaborators. The repertoires were made available in a free public database intended to serve as a resource for research on the immune response to SARS-CoV-2. Deeply sampled blood TCRbeta repertoires from subjects exposed to, actively infected with, or recovered from COVID-19 were included in the dataset. The sample metadata nearly always contained a de-identified subject ID, COVID-19 status, age in years and sex. Where available, HLA class I and class II types were taken from metadata supplied by the sample provider and were not determined by assay-based typing. The prospective study material was composed of cDNA or gDNA derived from T cells, B-cell-depleted T cells, or PBMCs.

Looking up the germline V gene (reference sequence) yields CDR1 LNHNV and CDR2 YYDKDF. Trimmed from V: 3 bases; trimmed from J: 0 bases; junction bases lacking a gene match: 0. From its cysteine to its phenylalanine, the CDR3 spans 15 amino acids. Only the CDR3 part of the read is kept: 45 bases, read in frame from the first base. Paper-wide results and their limitations: How much clinical and demographic metadata was included differed by source and by participant, and the metadata was provided uncurated.

One collaborating source in Seattle enrolled patients during active infection and followed them longitudinally through the course of disease. Whole blood was collected in K2EDTA tubes by collaborating institutions according to the institutions' own protocols. For TCRbeta analysis, collaborators shipped samples in one of three forms: frozen whole blood, isolated PBMCs, or DNA extracted from either of those sample types. As concerns this clone: Its target antigen remains unknown. Qualities for individual bases were not recorded, and no much larger clone is one base off.

The immunoSEQ Assay, a bias-controlled multiplex PCR, was used to amplify TCRbeta CDR3 regions from genomic DNA. In the authors' own workflow: Within the assay, amplification of reference gene primers was used to estimate how many nucleated cells each sample contained. Sequence reads were collapsed and filtered to measure the absolute abundance of every unique TCRbeta CDR3 rearrangement. For each sample, productive Simpson clonality was calculated by taking the square root of Simpson's diversity index across productive rearrangements. Held by TCRdb, this immuneACCESS table contains in-frame sequences only and omits some clones. Under half of the omission traces to an unresolved V gene where checked; the cause of the rest is unknown. Clone size and the V and J calls come from that table; the DNA yielded D and trimming. This sample is represented by 250,000 to 300,000 clones; 90% of them were singletons. In total, the top ten clones hold approximately 2.1% of the sample.

What was sequenced was peripheral blood. This TCR was sampled from a woman aged 55-69 years with COVID-19, enrolled during active disease. In this chain, TRBV15 is recombined with TRBJ2-3; 10 bases in the middle match TRBD1. The DNA is TGTGCCACCAGCAGGGGACAGGGGAGCACAGATACGCAGTATTTT. It translates as CATSRGQGSTDTQYF.